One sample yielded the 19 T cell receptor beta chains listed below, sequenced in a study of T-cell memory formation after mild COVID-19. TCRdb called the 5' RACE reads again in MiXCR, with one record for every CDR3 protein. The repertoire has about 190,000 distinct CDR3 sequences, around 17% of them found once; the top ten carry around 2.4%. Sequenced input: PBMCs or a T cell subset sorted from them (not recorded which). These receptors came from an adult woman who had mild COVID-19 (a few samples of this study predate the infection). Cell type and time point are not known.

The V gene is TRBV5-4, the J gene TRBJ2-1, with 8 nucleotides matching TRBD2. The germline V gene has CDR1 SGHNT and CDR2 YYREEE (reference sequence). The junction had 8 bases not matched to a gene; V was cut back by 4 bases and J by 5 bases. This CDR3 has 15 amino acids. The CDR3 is CASSPSGTRDNEQFF. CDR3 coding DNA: TGTGCCAGCAGCCCCTCCGGGACTAGGGACAATGAGCAGTTCTTC.

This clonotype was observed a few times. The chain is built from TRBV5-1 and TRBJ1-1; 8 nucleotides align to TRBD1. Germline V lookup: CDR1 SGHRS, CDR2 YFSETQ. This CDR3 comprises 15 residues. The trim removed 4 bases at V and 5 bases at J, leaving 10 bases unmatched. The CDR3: CASSGRTGLRTEAFF. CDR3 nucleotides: TGCGCCAGCAGCGGGAGGACAGGGCTGAGGACTGAAGCTTTCTTT.

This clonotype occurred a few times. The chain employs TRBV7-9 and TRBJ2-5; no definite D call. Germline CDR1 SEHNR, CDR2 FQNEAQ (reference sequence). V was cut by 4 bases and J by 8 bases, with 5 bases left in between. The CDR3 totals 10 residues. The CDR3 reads CASSSETQYF. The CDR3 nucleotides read TGTGCCAGCAGCTCTGAAACCCAGTACTTC.

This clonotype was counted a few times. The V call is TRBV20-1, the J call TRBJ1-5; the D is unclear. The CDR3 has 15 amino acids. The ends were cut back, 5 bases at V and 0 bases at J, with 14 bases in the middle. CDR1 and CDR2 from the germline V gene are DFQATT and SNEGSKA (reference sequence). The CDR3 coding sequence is TGCAGTGCTCAGACCCAGGTCAATAGCAATCAGCCCCAGCATTTT. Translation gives CSAQTQVNSNQPQHF.

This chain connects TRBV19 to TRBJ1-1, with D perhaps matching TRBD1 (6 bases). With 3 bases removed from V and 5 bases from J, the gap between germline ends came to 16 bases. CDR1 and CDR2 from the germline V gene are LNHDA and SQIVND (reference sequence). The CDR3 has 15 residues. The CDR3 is CASSILQGGPTEAFF. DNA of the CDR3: TGTGCCAGTAGTATCCTACAGGGAGGGCCGACTGAAGCTTTCTTT.

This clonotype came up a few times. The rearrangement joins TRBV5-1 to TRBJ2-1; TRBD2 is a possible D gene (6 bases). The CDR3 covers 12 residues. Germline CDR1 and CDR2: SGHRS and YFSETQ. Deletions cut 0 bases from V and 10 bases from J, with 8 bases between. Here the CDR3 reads CASSLDRGEQFF. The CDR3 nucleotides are TGCGCCAGCAGCTTGGACCGGGGGGAGCAGTTCTTC.

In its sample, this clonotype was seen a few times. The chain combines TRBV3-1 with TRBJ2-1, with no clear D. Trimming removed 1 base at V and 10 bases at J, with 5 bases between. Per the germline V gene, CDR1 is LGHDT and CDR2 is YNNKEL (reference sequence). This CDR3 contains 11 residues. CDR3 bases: TGTGCCAGCAGCCAAGTATACGAGCAGTTCTTC. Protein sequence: CASSQVYEQFF.

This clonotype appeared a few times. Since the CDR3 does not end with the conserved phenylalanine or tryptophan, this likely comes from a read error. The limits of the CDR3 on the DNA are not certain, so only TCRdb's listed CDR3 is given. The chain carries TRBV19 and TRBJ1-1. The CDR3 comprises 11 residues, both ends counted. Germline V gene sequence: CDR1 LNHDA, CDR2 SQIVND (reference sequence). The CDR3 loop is CASSKRYSVTV.

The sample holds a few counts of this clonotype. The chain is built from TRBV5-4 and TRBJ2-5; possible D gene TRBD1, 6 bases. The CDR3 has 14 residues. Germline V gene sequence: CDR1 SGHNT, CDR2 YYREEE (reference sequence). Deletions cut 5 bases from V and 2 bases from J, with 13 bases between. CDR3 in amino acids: CASSPKTGQETQYF. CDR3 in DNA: TGTGCCAGCAGTCCCAAGACAGGACAAGAGACCCAGTACTTC.

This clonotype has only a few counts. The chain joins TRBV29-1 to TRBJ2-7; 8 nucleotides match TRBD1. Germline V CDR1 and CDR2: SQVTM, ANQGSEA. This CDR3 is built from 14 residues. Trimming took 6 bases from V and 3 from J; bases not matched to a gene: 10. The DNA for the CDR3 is TGCAGCGTCGGAAGGACAGGGTCCCGCTACGAGCAGTACTTC. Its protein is CSVGRTGSRYEQYF.

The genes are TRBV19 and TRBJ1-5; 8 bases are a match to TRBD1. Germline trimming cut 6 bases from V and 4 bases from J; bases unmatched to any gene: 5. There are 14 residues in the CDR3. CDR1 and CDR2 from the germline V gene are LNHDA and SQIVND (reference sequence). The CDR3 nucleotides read TGTGCCAGTAGCACACAGGGGGGAAATCAGCCCCAGCATTTT. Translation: CASSTQGGNQPQHF.

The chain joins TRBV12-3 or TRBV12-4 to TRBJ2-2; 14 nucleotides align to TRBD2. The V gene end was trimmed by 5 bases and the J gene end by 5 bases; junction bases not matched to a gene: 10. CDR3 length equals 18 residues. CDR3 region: CASSMPTGLAGATGELFF. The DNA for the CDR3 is TGTGCCAGCAGTATGCCGACGGGACTAGCGGGAGCAACCGGGGAGCTGTTTTTT.

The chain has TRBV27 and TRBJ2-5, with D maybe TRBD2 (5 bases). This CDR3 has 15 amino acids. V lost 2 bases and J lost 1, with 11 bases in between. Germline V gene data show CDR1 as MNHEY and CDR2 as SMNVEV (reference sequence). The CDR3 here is CASSLIPGSQETQYF. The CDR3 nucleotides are TGTGCCAGCAGTTTAATCCCGGGGTCCCAAGAGACCCAGTACTTC.

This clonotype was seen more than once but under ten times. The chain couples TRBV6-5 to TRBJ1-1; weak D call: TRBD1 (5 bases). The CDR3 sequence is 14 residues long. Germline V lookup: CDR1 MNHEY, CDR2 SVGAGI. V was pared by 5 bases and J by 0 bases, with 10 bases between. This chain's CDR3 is CASSAGTMNTEAFF. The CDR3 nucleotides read TGTGCCAGCAGTGCGGGGACGATGAACACTGAAGCTTTCTTT.

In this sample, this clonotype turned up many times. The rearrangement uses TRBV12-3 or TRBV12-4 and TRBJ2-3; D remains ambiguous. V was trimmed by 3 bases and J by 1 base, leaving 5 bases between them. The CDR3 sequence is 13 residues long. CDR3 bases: TGTGCCAGCAGTTTTGTTGGCACAGATACGCAGTATTTT. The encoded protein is CASSFVGTDTQYF.

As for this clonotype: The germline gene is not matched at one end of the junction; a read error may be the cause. Here the CDR3 reads CSSSPRVDVRNTEAFF. The CDR3 DNA reads as TGTTCCAGCAGCCCTCGGGTAGACGTACGGAACACTGAAGCTTTCTTT. The V call is TRBV9, the J call TRBJ1-1; unclear D gene. This CDR3 has 16 amino acids. Germline loops: CDR1 SGDLS, CDR2 YYNGEE.

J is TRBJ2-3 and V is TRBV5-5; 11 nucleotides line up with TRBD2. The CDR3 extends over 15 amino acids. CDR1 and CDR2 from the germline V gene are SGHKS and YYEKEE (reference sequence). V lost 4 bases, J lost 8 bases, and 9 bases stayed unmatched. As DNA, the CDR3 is TGTGCCAGCAGCCCTACTAGCGGGAGTGCCGGTACGCAGTATTTT. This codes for CASSPTSGSAGTQYF.

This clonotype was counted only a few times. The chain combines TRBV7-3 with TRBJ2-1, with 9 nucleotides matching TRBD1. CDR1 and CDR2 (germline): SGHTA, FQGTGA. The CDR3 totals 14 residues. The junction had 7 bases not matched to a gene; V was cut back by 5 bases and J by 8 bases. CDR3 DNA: TGTGCCAGCAGCCTTATGACAGGGGGATATGAGCAGTTCTTC. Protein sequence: CASSLMTGGYEQFF.

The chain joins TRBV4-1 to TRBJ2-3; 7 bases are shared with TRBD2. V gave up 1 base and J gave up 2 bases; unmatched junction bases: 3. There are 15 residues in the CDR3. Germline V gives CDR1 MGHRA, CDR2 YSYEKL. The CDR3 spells CASSQGGTTTDTQYF. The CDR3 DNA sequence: TGCGCCAGCAGCCAAGGGGGGACTACCACAGATACGCAGTATTTT.